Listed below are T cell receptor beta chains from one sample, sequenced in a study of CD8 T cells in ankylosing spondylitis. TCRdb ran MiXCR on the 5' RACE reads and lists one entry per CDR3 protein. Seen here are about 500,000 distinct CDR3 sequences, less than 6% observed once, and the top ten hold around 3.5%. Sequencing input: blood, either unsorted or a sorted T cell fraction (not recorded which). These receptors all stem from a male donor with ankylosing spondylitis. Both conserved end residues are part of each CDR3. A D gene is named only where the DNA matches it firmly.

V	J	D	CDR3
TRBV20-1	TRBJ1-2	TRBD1	CSATQGQGYGYTF
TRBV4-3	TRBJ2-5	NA	CASSQPPGETQYF
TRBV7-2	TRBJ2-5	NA	CASNRLGQQETQYF
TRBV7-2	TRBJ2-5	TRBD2	CASGRATEETQYF
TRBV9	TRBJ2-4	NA	CASSPSMGSAKNIQYF
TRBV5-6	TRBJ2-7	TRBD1	CASSSAEYGTERYEQYF
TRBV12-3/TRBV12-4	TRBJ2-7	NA	CASSSYWDTSCEQYF
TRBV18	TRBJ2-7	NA	CASKIDKTYEQYF
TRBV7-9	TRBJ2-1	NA	CASSLPGLNEQFF
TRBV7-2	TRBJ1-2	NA	CASSLDGGGYGYTF
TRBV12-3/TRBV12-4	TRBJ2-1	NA	CASSPGNEQFF
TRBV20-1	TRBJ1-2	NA	CSAFRDARGYTF
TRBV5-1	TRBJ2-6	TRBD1	CASGVGDRGFPGANVLTF
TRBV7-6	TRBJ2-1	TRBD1	CASSAPAGTGRNEQFF
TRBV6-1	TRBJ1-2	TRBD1	CASSRRDRGYGYTF
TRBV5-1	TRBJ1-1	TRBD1	CASSSGQGNTEAFF
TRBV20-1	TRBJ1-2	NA	CSAGGVNYGYTF
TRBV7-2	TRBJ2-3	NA	CASSLIQGWGTDTQYF
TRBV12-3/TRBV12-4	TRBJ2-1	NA	CASSHGGRAYNEQFF
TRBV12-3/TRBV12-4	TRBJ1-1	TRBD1	CASSRGEGTEAFF
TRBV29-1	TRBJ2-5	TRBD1	CSVVPGQGLVETQYF
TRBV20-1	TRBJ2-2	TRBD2	CSAPGLAGGFAGELFF
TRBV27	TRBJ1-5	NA	CASSFFYSNQPQHF
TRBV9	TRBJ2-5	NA	CASNLDTNQETQYF
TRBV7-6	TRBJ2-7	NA	CASSLVLGEQYF
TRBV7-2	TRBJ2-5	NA	CASSPGTSTTETQYF
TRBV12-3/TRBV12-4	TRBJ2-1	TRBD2	CASSLMGGDNEQFF
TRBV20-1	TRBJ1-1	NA	CSARGSGANTEAFF
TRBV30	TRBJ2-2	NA	CAWSRQVGGELFF
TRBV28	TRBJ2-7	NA	CASVQGSNYEQYF
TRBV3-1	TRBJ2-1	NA	CASSPSWSYNEQFF
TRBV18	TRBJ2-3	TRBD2	CASSRLAGGPSTDTQYF
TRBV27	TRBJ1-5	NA	CASGLGREGYQPQHF
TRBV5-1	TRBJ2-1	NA	CASRSEVGNEQFF